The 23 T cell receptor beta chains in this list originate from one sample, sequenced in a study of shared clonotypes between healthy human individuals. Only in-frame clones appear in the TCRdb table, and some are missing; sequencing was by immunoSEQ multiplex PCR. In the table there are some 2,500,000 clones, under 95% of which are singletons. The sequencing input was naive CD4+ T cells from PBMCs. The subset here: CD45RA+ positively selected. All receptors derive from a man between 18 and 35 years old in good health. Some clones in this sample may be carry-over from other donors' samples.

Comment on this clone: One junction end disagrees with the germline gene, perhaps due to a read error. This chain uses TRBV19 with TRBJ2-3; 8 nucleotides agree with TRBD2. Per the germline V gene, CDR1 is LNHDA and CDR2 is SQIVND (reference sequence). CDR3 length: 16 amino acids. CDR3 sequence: CASTALGREDTDTQYF. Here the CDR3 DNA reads TGTGCGAGTACGGCGTTAGGGCGGGAGGACACAGATACGCAGTATTTT. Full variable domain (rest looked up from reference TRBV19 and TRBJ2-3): DGGITQSPKYLFRKEGQNVTLSCEQNLNHDAMYWYRQDPGQGLRLIYYSQIVNDFQKGDIAEGYSVSREKKESFPLTVTSAQKNPTAFYLCASTALGREDTDTQYFGPGTRLTVL.

Here the CDR3 DNA reads TGCAGCGTTCATGGGGACAGCAGATACGAGCAGTACTTC. As protein: CSVHGDSRYEQYF. V usage is TRBV29-1 and J usage is TRBJ2-7, with TRBD1 matching over 7 bases. The J segment lost 4 bases and the V segment lost 5 bases, leaving 8 bases of the junction unmatched. This CDR3 region has 13 residues. Looked up from germline, CDR1 is SQVTM and CDR2 is ANQGSEA.

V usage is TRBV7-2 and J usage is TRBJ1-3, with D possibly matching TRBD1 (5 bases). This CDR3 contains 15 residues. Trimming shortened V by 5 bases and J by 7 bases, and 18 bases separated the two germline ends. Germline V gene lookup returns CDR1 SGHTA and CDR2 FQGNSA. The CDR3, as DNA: TGTGCCAGCAGCACCTGGGGGGGTTTTTTGAACACCATATATTTT. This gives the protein CASSTWGGFLNTIYF.

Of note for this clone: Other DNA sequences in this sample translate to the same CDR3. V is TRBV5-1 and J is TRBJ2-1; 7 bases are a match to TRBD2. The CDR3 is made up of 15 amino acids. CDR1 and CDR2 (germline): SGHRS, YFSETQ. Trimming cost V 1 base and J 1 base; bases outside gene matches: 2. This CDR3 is CASSLRGESYNEQFF. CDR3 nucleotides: TGCGCCAGCAGCTTGCGGGGGGAGTCCTACAATGAGCAGTTCTTC.

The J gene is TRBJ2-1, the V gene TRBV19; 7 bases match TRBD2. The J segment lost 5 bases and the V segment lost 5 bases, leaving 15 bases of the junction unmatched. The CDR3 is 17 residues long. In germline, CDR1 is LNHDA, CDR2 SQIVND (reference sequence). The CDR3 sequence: CASSVSPGTTTDNEQFF. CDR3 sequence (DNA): TGTGCCAGTAGTGTCTCCCCCGGGACTACAACCGACAATGAGCAGTTCTTC.

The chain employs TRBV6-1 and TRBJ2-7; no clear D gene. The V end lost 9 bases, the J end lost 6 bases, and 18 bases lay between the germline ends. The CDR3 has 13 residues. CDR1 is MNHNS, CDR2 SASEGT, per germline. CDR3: CASVVRLGLEQYF. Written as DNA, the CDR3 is TGTGCCAGTGTCGTCCGGCTCGGCCTCGAGCAGTACTTC.

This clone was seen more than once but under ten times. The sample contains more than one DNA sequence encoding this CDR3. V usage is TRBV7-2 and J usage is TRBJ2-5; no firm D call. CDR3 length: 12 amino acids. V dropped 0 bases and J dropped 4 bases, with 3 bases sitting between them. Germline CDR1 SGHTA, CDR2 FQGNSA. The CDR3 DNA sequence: TGTGCCAGCAGCTTAGCGCGAGAGACCCAGTACTTC. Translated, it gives CASSLARETQYF.

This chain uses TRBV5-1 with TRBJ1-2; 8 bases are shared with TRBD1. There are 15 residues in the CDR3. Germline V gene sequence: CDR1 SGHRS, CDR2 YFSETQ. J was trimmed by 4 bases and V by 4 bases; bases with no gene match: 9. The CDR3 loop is CASSPGQGKAYGYTF. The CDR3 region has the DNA TGCGCCAGCAGCCCAGGACAGGGTAAAGCCTATGGCTACACCTTC.

CDR3 sequence: CASTAEGYTEAFF. CDR3 in DNA: TGTGCCAGCACGGCTGAGGGGTACACTGAAGCTTTCTTT. The genes are TRBV2 and TRBJ1-1, with D perhaps TRBD1 (5 bases). CDR1 and CDR2 (germline): SNHLY, FYNNEI. V gave up 7 bases and J gave up 3 bases, with 12 bases separating them. The CDR3 spans 13 residues.

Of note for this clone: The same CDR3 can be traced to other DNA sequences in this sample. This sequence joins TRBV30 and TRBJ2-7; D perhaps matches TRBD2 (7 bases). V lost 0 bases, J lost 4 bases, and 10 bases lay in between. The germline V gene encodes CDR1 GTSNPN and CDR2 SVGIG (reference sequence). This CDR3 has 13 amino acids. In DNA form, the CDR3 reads TGTGCCTGGAGTGTCGGGGGGCCGTACGAGCAGTACTTC. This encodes CAWSVGGPYEQYF.

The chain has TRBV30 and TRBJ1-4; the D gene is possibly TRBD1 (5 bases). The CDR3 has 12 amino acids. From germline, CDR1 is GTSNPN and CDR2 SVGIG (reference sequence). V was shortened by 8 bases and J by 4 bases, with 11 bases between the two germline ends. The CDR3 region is CAGTGYNEKLFF. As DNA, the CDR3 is TGTGCCGGAACAGGTTATAATGAAAAACTGTTTTTT.

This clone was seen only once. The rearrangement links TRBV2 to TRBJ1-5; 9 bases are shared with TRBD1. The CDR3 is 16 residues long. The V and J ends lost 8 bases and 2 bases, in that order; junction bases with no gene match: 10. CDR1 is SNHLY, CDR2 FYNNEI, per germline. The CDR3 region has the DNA TGTGCCAGCGCTCTGGGACAGGGTGGCGGCAATCAGCCCCAGCATTTT. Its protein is CASALGQGGGNQPQHF. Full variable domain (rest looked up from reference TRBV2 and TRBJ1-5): EPEVTQTPSHQVTQMGQEVILRCVPISNHLYFYWYRQILGQKVEFLVSFYNNEISEKSEIFDDQFSVERPDGSNFTLKIRSTKLEDSAMYFCASALGQGGGNQPQHFGDGTRLSIL.

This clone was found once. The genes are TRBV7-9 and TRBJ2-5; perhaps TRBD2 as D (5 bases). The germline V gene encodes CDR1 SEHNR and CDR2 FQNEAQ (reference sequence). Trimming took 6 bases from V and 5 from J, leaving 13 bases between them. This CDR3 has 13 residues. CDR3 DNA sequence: TGTGCCAGCAGTATACGGACTTTTGAGACCCAGTACTTC. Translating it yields CASSIRTFETQYF. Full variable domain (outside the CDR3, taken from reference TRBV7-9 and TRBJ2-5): DTGVSQNPRHKITKRGQNVTFRCDPISEHNRLYWYRQTLGQGPEFLTYFQNEAQLEKSRLLSDRFSAERPKGSFSTLEIQRTEQGDSAMYLCASSIRTFETQYFGPGTRLLVL.

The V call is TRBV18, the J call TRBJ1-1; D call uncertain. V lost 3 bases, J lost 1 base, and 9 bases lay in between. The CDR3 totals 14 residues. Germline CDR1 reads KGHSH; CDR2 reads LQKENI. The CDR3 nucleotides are TGTGCCAGCTCACCCCTCGGAGCGAACACTGAAGCTTTCTTT. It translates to CASSPLGANTEAFF.

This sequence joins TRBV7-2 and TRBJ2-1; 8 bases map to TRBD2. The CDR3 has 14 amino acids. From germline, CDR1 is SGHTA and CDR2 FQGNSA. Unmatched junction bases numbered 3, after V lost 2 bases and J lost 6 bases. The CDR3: CASSLSGSPNEQFF. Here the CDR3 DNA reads TGTGCCAGCAGCTTAAGCGGGAGCCCCAATGAGCAGTTCTTC.

The CDR3 nucleotides are TGTGCCAGCAGCTTAGAGGGGGGACTAGGGACTACACAAGAGACCCAGTACTTC. Encoded protein: CASSLEGGLGTTQETQYF. V usage is TRBV7-2 and J usage is TRBJ2-5; the match to TRBD2 covers 8 bases. The CDR3 length is 18 residues. The V and J ends lost 1 base and 2 bases, in that order; junction bases with no gene match: 12. CDR1 SGHTA and CDR2 FQGNSA come from the germline V gene.

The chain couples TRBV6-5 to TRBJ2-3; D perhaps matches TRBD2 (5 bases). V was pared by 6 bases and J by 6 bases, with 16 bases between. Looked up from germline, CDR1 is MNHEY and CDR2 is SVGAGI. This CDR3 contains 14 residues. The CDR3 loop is CASSLDGGRDTQYF. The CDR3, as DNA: TGTGCCAGCAGCCTTGACGGAGGAAGGGATACGCAGTATTTT.

Written as DNA, the CDR3 is TGTGCCTGGAGTAGGACACTTAACTATGGCTACACCTTC. Residues: CAWSRTLNYGYTF. The chain combines TRBV30 with TRBJ1-2; D might be TRBD1 (5 bases). Germline CDR1 reads GTSNPN; CDR2 reads SVGIG (reference sequence). The CDR3 loop spans 13 amino acids. The V and J ends lost 2 bases and 1 base respectively, with 8 bases between them.

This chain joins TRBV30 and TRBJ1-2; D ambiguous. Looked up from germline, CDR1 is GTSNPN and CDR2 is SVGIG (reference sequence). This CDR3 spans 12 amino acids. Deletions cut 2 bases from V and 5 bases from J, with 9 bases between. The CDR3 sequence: CAWSTEGYGYTF. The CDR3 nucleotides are TGTGCCTGGAGTACAGAAGGATATGGCTACACCTTC.

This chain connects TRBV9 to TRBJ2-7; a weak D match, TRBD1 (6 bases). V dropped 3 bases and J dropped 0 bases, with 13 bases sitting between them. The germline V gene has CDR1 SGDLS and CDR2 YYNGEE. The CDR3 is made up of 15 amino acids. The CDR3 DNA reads TGTGCCAGCAGCGCGCAGGGGCCCAGCTCCTACGAGCAGTACTTC. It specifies CASSAQGPSSYEQYF.

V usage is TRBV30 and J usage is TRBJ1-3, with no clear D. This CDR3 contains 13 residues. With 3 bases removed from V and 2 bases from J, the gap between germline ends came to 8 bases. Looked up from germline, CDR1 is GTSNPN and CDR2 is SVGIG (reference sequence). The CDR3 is CAWRNSPGNTIYF. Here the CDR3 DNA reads TGTGCCTGGAGGAATTCCCCTGGAAACACCATATATTTT.

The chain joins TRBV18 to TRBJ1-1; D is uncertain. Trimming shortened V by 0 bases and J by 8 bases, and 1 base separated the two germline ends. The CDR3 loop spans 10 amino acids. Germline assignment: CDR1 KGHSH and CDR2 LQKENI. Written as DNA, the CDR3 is TGTGCCAGCTCACCACCCGAAGCTTTCTTT. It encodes CASSPPEAFF. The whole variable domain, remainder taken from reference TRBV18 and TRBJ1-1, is NAGVMQNPRHLVRRRGQEARLRCSPMKGHSHVYWYRQLPEEGLKFMVYLQKENIIDESGMPKERFSAEFPKEGPSILRIQQVVRGDSAAYFCASSPPEAFFGQGTRLTVV.

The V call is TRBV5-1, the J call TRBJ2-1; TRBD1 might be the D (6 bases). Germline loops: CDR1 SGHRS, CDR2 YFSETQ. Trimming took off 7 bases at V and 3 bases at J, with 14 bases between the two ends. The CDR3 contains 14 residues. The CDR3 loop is CASATGIDYNEQFF. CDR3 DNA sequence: TGCGCCAGCGCAACAGGGATTGACTACAATGAGCAGTTCTTC.